This is a list of T cell receptor beta chains from one sample in a study of T cell changes during pregnancy in multiple sclerosis. Libraries were prepared by immunoSEQ multiplex PCR; TCRdb keeps only in-frame clonotypes and omits some of them. In the table there are tens of thousands of clones, roughly 89% of which are singletons. Sequencing was performed on CD4+ T cells from peripheral blood mononuclear cells, taken in the first trimester of pregnancy. The receptors were sampled from a female donor with multiple sclerosis, enrolled in a pregnancy study. CDR3s include the opening cysteine and the closing phenylalanine or tryptophan. Each record gives: clone size, J gene, V gene, D gene, CDR3 DNA, CDR3 protein. The D gene is left open where the match is weak. The size field is filled for only some rows; it gives once, few, many or a size class.

>once|TRBJ2-7|TRBV6-7|.
TGTGCCAGCAGGGGGGGGCCCTACGAGCAGTACTTC
CASRGGPYEQYF
>.|TRBJ1-5|TRBV2|TRBD1
TGTGCCAGCAGCGACAGGACAGGGGGAAATCAGCCCCAGCATTTT
CASSDRTGGNQPQHF
>.|TRBJ1-3|TRBV13|.
TGTGCCAGCAGCTTAGGCGAGACTGGAAACACCATATATTTT
CASSLGETGNTIYF
>.|TRBJ2-2|TRBV28|.
TGTGCCAGCAGCAGGGGTAACACCGGGGAGCTGTTTTTT
CASSRGNTGELFF
>.|TRBJ1-2|TRBV11-2|.
TGTGCCAGCAGCTTAGAAGGACAGAACTATGGCTACACCTTC
CASSLEGQNYGYTF
>.|TRBJ2-5|TRBV11-1|.
TGTGCCAGCAGCTTAGGCCTAGCAGAGGAGACCCAGTACTTC
CASSLGLAEETQYF
>.|TRBJ1-4|TRBV5-6|.
TGTGCCAGCAGCTTGGCCTCGGGAGGGACAAATGAAAAACTGTTTTTT
CASSLASGGTNEKLFF
>.|TRBJ2-7|TRBV7-2|.
TGTGCCAGCAGCTTAGCGCAGGGGTTCGGGGAGCAGTACTTC
CASSLAQGFGEQYF
>once|TRBJ2-5|TRBV11-2|TRBD1
TGTGCCAGCAGCGGGGGGACAGGGGGACAAGAGACCCAGTACTTC
CASSGGTGGQETQYF
>.|TRBJ1-3|TRBV5-1|.
TGCGCCAGCAGCCCGGATCCTACAGGGATAGGAAACACCATATATTTT
CASSPDPTGIGNTIYF
>.|TRBJ2-3|TRBV18|.
TGTGCCAGCTCACCCTTAGCGGATACGCAGTATTTT
CASSPLADTQYF
>.|TRBJ2-3|TRBV27|.
TGTGCCAGCAGTTTGGCAGGCTTTTTGGCAGATACGCAGTATTTT
CASSLAGFLADTQYF
>.|TRBJ2-5|TRBV6-6|TRBD2
TGTGCCAGCACTTTAGCGGGAGTTGAGACCCAGTACTTC
CASTLAGVETQYF
>.|TRBJ1-2|TRBV7-2|TRBD1
TGTGCCAGCAGCCCACAGGGACAGGGGGCTTATGGCTACACCTTC
CASSPQGQGAYGYTF